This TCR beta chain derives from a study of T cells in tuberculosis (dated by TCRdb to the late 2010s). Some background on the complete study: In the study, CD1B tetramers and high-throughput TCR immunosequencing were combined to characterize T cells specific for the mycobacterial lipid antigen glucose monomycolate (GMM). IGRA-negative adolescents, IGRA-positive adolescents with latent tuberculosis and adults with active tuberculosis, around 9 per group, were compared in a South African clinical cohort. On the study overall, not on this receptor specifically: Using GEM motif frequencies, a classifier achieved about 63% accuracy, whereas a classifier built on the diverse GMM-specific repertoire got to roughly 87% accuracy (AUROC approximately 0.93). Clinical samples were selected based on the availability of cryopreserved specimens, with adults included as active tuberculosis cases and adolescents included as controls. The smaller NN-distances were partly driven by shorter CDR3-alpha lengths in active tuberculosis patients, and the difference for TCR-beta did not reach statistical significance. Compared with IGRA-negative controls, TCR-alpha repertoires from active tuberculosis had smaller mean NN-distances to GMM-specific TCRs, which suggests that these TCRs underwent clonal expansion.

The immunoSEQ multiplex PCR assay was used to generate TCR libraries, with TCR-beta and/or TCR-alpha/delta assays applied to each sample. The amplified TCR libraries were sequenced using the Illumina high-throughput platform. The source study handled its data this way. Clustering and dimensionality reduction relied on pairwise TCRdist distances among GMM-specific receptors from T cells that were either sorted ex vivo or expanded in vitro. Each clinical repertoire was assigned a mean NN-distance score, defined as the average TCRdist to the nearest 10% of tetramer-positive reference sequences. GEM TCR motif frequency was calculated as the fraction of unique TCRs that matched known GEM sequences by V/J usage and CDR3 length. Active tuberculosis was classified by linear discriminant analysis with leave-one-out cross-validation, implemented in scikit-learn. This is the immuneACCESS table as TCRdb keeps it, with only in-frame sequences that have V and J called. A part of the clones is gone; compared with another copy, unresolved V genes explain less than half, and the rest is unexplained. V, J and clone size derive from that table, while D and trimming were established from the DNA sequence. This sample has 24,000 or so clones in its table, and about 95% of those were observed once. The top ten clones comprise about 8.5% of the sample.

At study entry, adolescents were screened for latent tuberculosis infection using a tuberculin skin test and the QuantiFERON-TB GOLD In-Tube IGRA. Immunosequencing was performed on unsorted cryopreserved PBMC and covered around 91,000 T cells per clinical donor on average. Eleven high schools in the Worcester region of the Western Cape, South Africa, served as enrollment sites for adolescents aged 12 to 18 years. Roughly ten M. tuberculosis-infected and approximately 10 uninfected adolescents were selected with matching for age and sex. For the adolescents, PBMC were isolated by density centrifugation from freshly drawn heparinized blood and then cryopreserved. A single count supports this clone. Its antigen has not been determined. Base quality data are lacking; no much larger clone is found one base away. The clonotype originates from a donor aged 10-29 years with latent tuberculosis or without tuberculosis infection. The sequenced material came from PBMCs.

The DNA reads as follows: TGTGCCAGTAGTAATCGCGGCTCTGGAAACACCATATATTTT. Its amino acids are CASSNRGSGNTIYF. Recombination joined TRBV19 with TRBJ1-3; no D segment can be confidently identified. Trimming removed 4 bases from V and 0 bases from J, leaving 7 bases between the germline ends. Its CDR3 holds 14 amino acids, cysteine through phenylalanine. Only the CDR3 DNA is retained, 42 bases long and in frame from the first base. The germline V gene (reference sequence) supplies CDR1 LNHDA and CDR2 SQIVND.